This TCR beta chain was observed in a study of T-cell memory formation after mild COVID-19. Study observations and caveats: Proof of SARS-CoV-2 specificity was absent for the second-wave clones that crested on day 37. There was a balanced CD4/CD8 profile in clones contracting day 15 to 85, and later expanders leaned CD4+. Mostly located in CM and EM were contracting CD4+ clones, with contracting CD8+ clones located in EMRA.

From 5'RACE with constant-segment primers came TCR alpha and TCR beta cDNA libraries that carried sample barcodes and UMIs. From the 5' RACE reads, TCRdb called clonotypes with MiXCR, one entry per CDR3 protein. The table has around 450,000 distinct CDR3 sequences, approximately 20% seen once. On this clonotype: The antigen remains undetermined.

This CDR3 is built from 14 residues. The V segment lost 3 bases and the J segment 1 base; nucleotides outside the gene matches: 3. CDR1 is SGDLS, CDR2 YYNGEE, per germline. The chain combines TRBV9 with TRBJ1-1; 7 bases match TRBD1. Sequenced sample: PBMCs or a T cell subset sorted from them (not recorded which). This clonotype was obtained from an adult woman who had mild COVID-19 (a few samples of this study predate the infection). Cell type and time point are not known. The CDR3 DNA sequence: TGTGCCAGCAGCGCGGGACAGCAGAACACTGAAGCTTTCTTT. It encodes CASSAGQQNTEAFF.